Below, 18 T cell receptor beta chains from the same sample are listed, as sequenced in a study of beta chain features in type 1 diabetes. Expressed TCRB transcripts were sequenced, since all the RNA that had been isolated was reverse transcribed. Method: immunoSEQ multiplex PCR; TCRdb's copy keeps in-frame clones and lacks some. Of about 900,000 clones listed, 17% are singletons. The sequenced sample consisted of naive CD4+ T cells from blood. Source of these receptors: a young woman in good health.

The chain uses TRBV5-1 and TRBJ2-7; no definite D call. Between the trimmed V and J ends, which lost 2 bases and 0 bases, there was a span of 12 bases. This CDR3 has 15 residues. Per germline, CDR1 SGHRS and CDR2 YFSETQ. The CDR3 sequence: CASSLAPQSSYEQYF. The CDR3 nucleotides are TGCGCCAGCAGCTTAGCCCCTCAGAGCTCCTACGAGCAGTACTTC. Full variable domain (remainder filled in from reference TRBV5-1 and TRBJ2-7): KAGVTQTPRYLIKTRGQQVTLSCSPISGHRSVSWYQQTPGQGLQFLFEYFSETQRNKGNFPGRFSGRQFSNSRSEMNVSTLELGDSALYLCASSLAPQSSYEQYFGPGTRLTVT.

This clone was counted a few times. The V and J genes are TRBV18 and TRBJ2-2; D ambiguous. The CDR3 loop spans 18 amino acids. With 2 bases removed from V and 4 bases from J, the gap between germline ends came to 20 bases. Germline V CDR1 and CDR2: KGHSH, LQKENI. In DNA form, the CDR3 reads TGTGCCAGCTCACCAAATTCCCCTTCGCTGCGCGGCACCGGGGAGCTGTTTTTT. Residues: CASSPNSPSLRGTGELFF.

Only a few counts were recorded for this clone. The chain employs TRBV4-3 and TRBJ2-1; the D gene is possibly TRBD1 (5 bases). This CDR3 spans 12 amino acids. V gave up 3 bases and J gave up 9 bases, with 9 bases separating them. Germline CDR1 reads LGHNA; CDR2 reads YSLEER. The CDR3 DNA reads TGCGCCAGCAGCCAGCAGGGAACTGAGCAGTTCTTC. Translating it yields CASSQQGTEQFF.

The sample holds a few counts of this clone. V and J are TRBV25-1 and TRBJ2-7; no clear D gene. The V end lost 4 bases, the J end lost 5 bases, and 12 bases lay between the germline ends. Germline lookup yields CDR1 MGHDK and CDR2 SYGVNS. This CDR3 has 13 amino acids. This chain's CDR3 is CASSGTWSDEQYF. The CDR3 DNA reads as TGTGCCAGCAGTGGGACGTGGAGCGACGAGCAGTACTTC.

V and J are TRBV28 and TRBJ2-1; D uncertain. V lost 5 bases and J lost 4, with 12 bases in between. The germline V gene has CDR1 MDHEN and CDR2 SYDVKM. This CDR3 region has 14 residues. The CDR3 nucleotides are TGTGCCAGCAGTCGCCCGACCGATTACAATGAGCAGTTCTTC. Encoded protein: CASSRPTDYNEQFF.

V gene TRBV7-9 combines with J gene TRBJ1-1; D remains unclear. V dropped 0 bases and J dropped 7 bases, with 9 bases sitting between them. The germline V gene has CDR1 SEHNR and CDR2 FQNEAQ (reference sequence). The CDR3 contains 13 residues. The CDR3 loop is CASSLASGIEAFF. In DNA form, the CDR3 reads TGTGCCAGCAGCTTAGCCTCCGGGATTGAAGCTTTCTTT.

V gene TRBV6-1 combines with J gene TRBJ2-1; TRBD2 is a possible D gene (5 bases). This CDR3 has 12 residues. Germline V lookup: CDR1 MNHNS, CDR2 SASEGT. V was trimmed by 2 bases and J by 9 bases, leaving 8 bases between them. The CDR3 loop reads CASSERGREQFF. CDR3 sequence (DNA): TGTGCCAGCAGTGAACGGGGTCGTGAGCAGTTCTTC.

The V and J genes are TRBV12-5 and TRBJ2-3; D may match TRBD1 or TRBD2 (5 bases each). The germline V and J ends were trimmed by 5 bases and 2 bases, with 14 bases remaining between them. The CDR3 loop spans 15 amino acids. The germline gives CDR1 LGHNT, CDR2 FRNRAP. The CDR3 loop is CASGPGPGVTDTQYF. Here the CDR3 DNA reads TGTGCTAGTGGTCCGGGACCAGGAGTCACAGATACGCAGTATTTT.

CDR3 region: CASSPAGLARSTDTQYF. The CDR3 region has the DNA TGTGCCAGTAGTCCCGCGGGACTAGCGCGTAGCACAGATACGCAGTATTTT. The J gene is TRBJ2-3, the V gene TRBV19; 10 bases line up with TRBD2. Germline V gene data show CDR1 as LNHDA and CDR2 as SQIVND (reference sequence). The CDR3 has 17 residues. The J segment lost 0 bases and the V segment lost 5 bases, leaving 8 bases of the junction unmatched.

The chain recombines TRBV7-9 with TRBJ2-7; TRBD2 is a possible D gene (5 bases). The germline V gene has CDR1 SEHNR and CDR2 FQNEAQ (reference sequence). Trimming pared 0 bases from V and 5 bases from J, leaving 11 bases between. The CDR3 totals 14 residues. DNA for the CDR3: TGTGCCAGCAGCTTAGCGGGAGCCGCTGACGAGCAGTACTTC. Translation gives CASSLAGAADEQYF. Full variable domain (remainder filled in from reference TRBV7-9 and TRBJ2-7): DTGVSQNPRHKITKRGQNVTFRCDPISEHNRLYWYRQTLGQGPEFLTYFQNEAQLEKSRLLSDRFSAERPKGSFSTLEIQRTEQGDSAMYLCASSLAGAADEQYFGPGTRLTVT.

This clone was detected only a few times. The chain combines TRBV15 with TRBJ1-1, with TRBD1 matching over 7 bases. CDR3 length: 15 amino acids. V was pared by 0 bases and J by 4 bases, with 5 bases of the junction left unmatched. In germline, CDR1 is LNHNV, CDR2 YYDKDF (reference sequence). The CDR3 region is CATSRDLGGGTEAFF. CDR3 in DNA: TGTGCCACCAGCAGAGATCTAGGGGGCGGCACTGAAGCTTTCTTT.

The V and J genes are TRBV28 and TRBJ2-1; no clear D. CDR3 length equals 11 residues. V lost 5 bases and J lost 9, with 8 bases in between. Germline V lookup: CDR1 MDHEN, CDR2 SYDVKM. CDR3 protein: CASSRLAEQFF. The CDR3, as DNA: TGTGCCAGCAGTCGCCTGGCTGAGCAGTTCTTC.

The rearrangement joins TRBV11-2 to TRBJ2-7; D unresolved. The CDR3 totals 13 residues. V was clipped by 6 bases and J by 5 bases, with 14 bases between them. CDR1 is SGHAT and CDR2 is FQNNGV in the germline V gene. The CDR3 is CASRPPSTHEQYF. The DNA for the CDR3 is TGTGCCAGCAGGCCCCCTTCGACCCACGAGCAGTACTTC.

DNA for the CDR3: TGTGCCAGCAGACAAACCACGTGGGACAGCCGCCCTGCGGAGCAGTACTTC. Residues: CASRQTTWDSRPAEQYF. V and J are TRBV2 and TRBJ2-7; 7 nucleotides agree with TRBD1. The CDR3 is 17 amino acids. The V gene's germline CDR1 is SNHLY and CDR2 FYNNEI. V dropped 6 bases and J dropped 7; count of bases not matched to a gene: 21. Filled out from reference TRBV2 and TRBJ2-7, the complete variable domain reads EPEVTQTPSHQVTQMGQEVILRCVPISNHLYFYWYRQILGQKVEFLVSFYNNEISEKSEIFDDQFSVERPDGSNFTLKIRSTKLEDSAMYFCASRQTTWDSRPAEQYFGPGTRLTVT.

There are a few counts of this clone. The chain recombines TRBV14 with TRBJ2-7; D gene uncertain. Trimming pared 4 bases from V and 0 bases from J, leaving 13 bases between. The CDR3 consists of 15 residues. The germline V gene encodes CDR1 SGHDN and CDR2 FVKESK. The CDR3 nucleotides are TGTGCCAGCAGCCTAGGTGTGCGCAGCTCCTACGAGCAGTACTTC. Its translation is CASSLGVRSSYEQYF.

Points on this clone: Other DNA sequences in the sample encode the same CDR3. The chain recombines TRBV4-2 with TRBJ2-1; 13 nucleotides align to TRBD2. The V and J ends lost 4 bases and 0 bases, in that order; junction bases with no gene match: 0. The CDR3 contains 16 residues. CDR1 is LGHNA and CDR2 is YNFKEQ in the germline V gene. The CDR3 sequence is CASSRTSGSSYNEQFF. The CDR3 region has the DNA TGTGCCAGCAGCCGGACTAGCGGGAGCTCCTACAATGAGCAGTTCTTC.

With regard to this clone: The same CDR3 arises from other DNA sequences in this sample as well. J is TRBJ2-5 and V is TRBV5-1; no firm D call. Germline lookup yields CDR1 SGHRS and CDR2 YFSETQ. Trimming took off 1 base at V and 4 bases at J, with 2 bases between the two ends. CDR3 length equals 11 residues. The CDR3 DNA is TGCGCCAGCAGCTTGCGAGAGACCCAGTACTTC. Translating gives CASSLRETQYF.

This clone showed up just a few times. The V gene is TRBV18, the J gene TRBJ2-1; TRBD2 is a possible D gene (6 bases). V gave up 6 bases and J gave up 4 bases, with 13 bases separating them. This CDR3 has 14 residues. The germline gives CDR1 KGHSH, CDR2 LQKENI. Written as DNA, the CDR3 is TGTGCCAGCTCCGGAGGGAGCCCGTACAATGAGCAGTTCTTC. This encodes CASSGGSPYNEQFF.